The clone carrying this T cell receptor beta chain was seen many times. Antigen unknown. The read gets to within 3 residues of the CDR3 end, and the germline J gene fills in the rest. The entry originates in a study of T cell clonality in common variable immunodeficiency. Study results and limitations: Common variable immunodeficiency TCR beta sequences reportedly had fewer deletions and N-nucleotide insertions.

The table came from immunoSEQ multiplex PCR; TCRdb's copy has only in-frame clones and leaves some out. Singletons are absent from the sample, which has about 52,000 clones. CDR1 is SGHTA and CDR2 is FQGTGA in the germline V gene. This CDR3 contains 17 residues. The V end was cut by 1 base, the J end by 0 bases, with 13 bases between. Heparinized whole blood, 5 to 8 ml, came from each donor. The source of this sequence is a person aged 18 to 69 in good health. The gene calls are TRBV7-3 and TRBJ2-1; a possible D gene is TRBD1 (6 bases). The sequencing sample was made of peripheral blood mononuclear cells. CDR3 DNA, as far as it was read: TGTGCCAGCAGCTTAAACCCGCCAGGGGCCTCCTACAATGAG. Encoded protein: CASSLNPPGASYNE. The complete CDR3 reads CASSLNPPGASYNEQFF. Full variable domain (remainder filled in from reference TRBV7-3 and TRBJ2-1): GAGVSQTPSNKVTEKGKYVELRCDPISGHTALYWYRQSLGQGPEFLIYFQGTGAADDSGLPNDRFFAVRPEGSVSTLKIQRTERGDSAVYLCASSLNPPGASYNEQFFGPGTRLTVL.